This T cell receptor (beta chain) stems from a study of spatial heterogeneity in lung cancer. Findings of the study overall: In tumors, expanded intratumoral alpha and beta TCR counts tracked mutation counts.

On this clonotype itself: Its antigen remains unknown.

MiXCR was run by TCRdb on the 5' RACE reads, yielding one entry per CDR3 protein. The data show some 3,000 distinct CDR3 sequences, around 30% seen once. Time point in this sample: sample taken at primary tumor resection. The TCR was taken from a female donor with early-stage non-small cell lung cancer. The sequenced sample was lung tumor tissue, obtained at surgery.

CDR3 nucleotide sequence: TGCAGTGCTAGAGAAATCCCCGGGAGCCTAGGGGAGCAGTACTTC. The encoded protein is CSAREIPGSLGEQYF. V is TRBV20-1 and J is TRBJ2-7, with D possibly matching TRBD2 (6 bases). From germline, CDR1 is DFQATT and CDR2 SNEGSKA (reference sequence). The CDR3 has 15 amino acids. With 0 bases removed from V and 7 bases from J, the gap between germline ends came to 19 bases.